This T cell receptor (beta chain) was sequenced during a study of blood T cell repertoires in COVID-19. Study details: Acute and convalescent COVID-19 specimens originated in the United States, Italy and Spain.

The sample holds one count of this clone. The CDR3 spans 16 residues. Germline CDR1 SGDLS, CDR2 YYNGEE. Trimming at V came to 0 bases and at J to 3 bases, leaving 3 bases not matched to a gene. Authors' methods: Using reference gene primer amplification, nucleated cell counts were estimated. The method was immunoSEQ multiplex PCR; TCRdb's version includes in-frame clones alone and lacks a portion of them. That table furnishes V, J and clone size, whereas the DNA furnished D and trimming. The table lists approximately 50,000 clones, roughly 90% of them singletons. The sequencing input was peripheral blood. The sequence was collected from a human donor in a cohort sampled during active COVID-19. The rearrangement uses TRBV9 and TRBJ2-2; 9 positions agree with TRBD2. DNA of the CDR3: TGTGCCAGCAGCGTAGCGTTAGCGGGGGACACCGGGGAGCTGTTTTTT. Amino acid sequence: CASSVALAGDTGELFF.